One and the same sample provided the 28 T cell receptor beta chains below, sequenced in a study of cytomegalovirus exposure and HLA in healthy donors. 60 Vbeta and 13 Jbeta primers were used in PCR. Generated by immunoSEQ multiplex PCR, the TCRdb table keeps only in-frame clones and is missing some. Of under 250,000 clones in the sample, around 80% were seen once. Specimen: PBMCs. Receptors were obtained from a man aged 18 to 35 in good health and CMV-seronegative.

This clone was seen a few times. The chain combines TRBV5-1 with TRBJ2-2; D remains unclear. This CDR3 has 12 amino acids. V dropped 0 bases and J dropped 7 bases, with 4 bases sitting between them. Germline V CDR1 and CDR2: SGHRS, YFSETQ. This CDR3 is CASSLELGELFF. The CDR3, as DNA: TGCGCCAGCAGCTTGGAACTCGGGGAGCTGTTTTTT.

The chain couples TRBV27 to TRBJ2-7; D might be TRBD1 (6 bases). Germline V gene data show CDR1 as MNHEY and CDR2 as SMNVEV (reference sequence). Trimming shortened V by 6 bases and J by 2 bases, and 17 bases separated the two germline ends. The CDR3 is 15 residues long. Here the CDR3 DNA reads TGTGCCAGCAGCCCCACACCGACAGGCACCTACGAGCAGTACTTC. Residues: CASSPTPTGTYEQYF.

The rearrangement links TRBV12-1 to TRBJ2-5; the listed D gene, TRBD1, was not tested against the DNA. Judging by the DNA end, TRBJ2-7 fits better; the J call may be wrong. TRBV12-1 is noted as a pseudogene. CDR3 length equals 13 residues. CDR3 DNA: TGTGCCAGCAGCTTCAAGGGGCACTACGAGCAGTACTTC. Amino acids: CASSFKGHYEQYF.

The chain combines TRBV29-1 with TRBJ1-1; 7 bases are a match to TRBD1. Germline trimming cut 5 bases from V and 2 bases from J; bases unmatched to any gene: 2. Germline V lookup: CDR1 SQVTM, CDR2 ANQGSEA. The CDR3 loop spans 12 amino acids. The CDR3 loop is CSVWDSNTEAFF. The CDR3 bases are TGCAGCGTTTGGGACAGCAACACTGAAGCTTTCTTT.

This clone appeared once. Written as DNA, the CDR3 is TGCGCCAGCAGCCAAGCGGGAGGGCTCAATGAGCAGTTCTTC. It is translated as CASSQAGGLNEQFF. The rearrangement uses TRBV10-2 and TRBJ2-1, with 10 bases aligning to TRBD2. V was clipped by 6 bases and J by 6 bases; unmatched bases: 5. Germline CDR1 reads WSHSY; CDR2 reads SAAADI. The CDR3 is made up of 14 amino acids.

The chain couples TRBV5-6 to TRBJ2-1; the match to TRBD2 covers 9 bases. J was trimmed by 0 bases and V by 4 bases; bases with no gene match: 5. This CDR3 has 16 residues. CDR1 and CDR2 from the germline V gene are SGHDT and YYEEEE. CDR3 nucleotides: TGTGCCAGCAGCCAGGGACTAGCAGACTCCTACAATGAGCAGTTCTTC. Translating gives CASSQGLADSYNEQFF.

Judged by abundance, this clone is medium-sized. The chain employs TRBV10-2 and TRBJ2-7; TRBD2 aligns across 7 bases. The CDR3 has 14 residues. V was pared by 9 bases and J by 3 bases, with 11 bases of the junction left unmatched. Germline V gene sequence: CDR1 WSHSY, CDR2 SAAADI. CDR3 in amino acids: CASMAGASGYEQYF. DNA of the CDR3: TGCGCCAGTATGGCCGGGGCTAGCGGCTACGAGCAGTACTTC.

This clone turned up a few times. J is TRBJ2-4 and V is TRBV19, with 8 bases matching TRBD2. The V gene end was trimmed by 4 bases and the J gene end by 6 bases; junction bases not matched to a gene: 11. The CDR3 runs to 16 residues. CDR1 is LNHDA and CDR2 is SQIVND in the germline V gene (reference sequence). Here the CDR3 reads CASSTLNSGNRNIQYF. CDR3 nucleotides: TGTGCCAGTAGTACACTGAATAGCGGGAACAGAAACATTCAGTACTTC.

V usage is TRBV2 and J usage is TRBJ2-7, with 7 bases fitting TRBD1. The CDR3 consists of 14 residues. Germline CDR1 reads SNHLY; CDR2 reads FYNNEI. Unmatched junction bases numbered 8, after V lost 6 bases and J lost 3 bases. This CDR3 is CASSEGTENYEQYF. As DNA, the CDR3 is TGTGCCAGCAGCGAGGGGACAGAAAACTACGAGCAGTACTTC.

The CDR3 DNA follows: TGTGCCAGCAGCTTAGGGCTCAGGGTCACCTACAATGAGCAGTTCTTC. As protein: CASSLGLRVTYNEQFF. V is TRBV13 and J is TRBJ2-1, with D possibly TRBD1 on 5 matching bases. Trimming took off 0 bases at V and 2 bases at J, with 11 bases between the two ends. Germline lookup yields CDR1 PRHDT and CDR2 FYEKMQ (reference sequence). This CDR3 is built from 16 residues.

V is TRBV4-1 and J is TRBJ2-5; 7 bases are a match to TRBD2. Germline CDR1 MGHRA, CDR2 YSYEKL. The CDR3 has 18 residues. V lost 4 bases to trimming and J lost 5 bases; unmatched junction nucleotides: 19. The CDR3 nucleotides read TGCGCCAGCAGCCCAAGACGACTAGCAGACGACATCCCGGAGACCCAGTACTTC. Encoded protein: CASSPRRLADDIPETQYF.

Written as DNA, the CDR3 is TGTGCCAGCAGCCCACCGGGACAGGTCTCATATACGCAGTATTTT. Residues: CASSPPGQVSYTQYF. This sequence joins TRBV9 and TRBJ2-3, with 8 bases matching TRBD1. The CDR3 length is 15 residues. With 4 bases clipped from V and 7 bases from J, the junction kept 11 bases outside the gene matches. Germline V gene data show CDR1 as SGDLS and CDR2 as YYNGEE. Filled out from reference TRBV9 and TRBJ2-3, the complete variable domain reads DSGVTQTPKHLITATGQRVTLRCSPRSGDLSVYWYQQSLDQGLQFLIQYYNGEERAKGNILERFSAQQFPDLHSELNLSSLELGDSALYFCASSPPGQVSYTQYFGPGTRLTVL.

The chain uses TRBV9 and TRBJ2-3, with unresolved D. CDR1 and CDR2 from the germline V gene are SGDLS and YYNGEE. The CDR3 spans 14 residues. The V end was cut by 0 bases, the J end by 2 bases, with 7 bases between. DNA for the CDR3: TGTGCCAGCAGCGTAGAGAGGCCCACAGATACGCAGTATTTT. Translation: CASSVERPTDTQYF.

V is TRBV5-1 and J is TRBJ2-5, with 10 nucleotides matching TRBD1. There are 14 residues in the CDR3. The germline V gene has CDR1 SGHRS and CDR2 YFSETQ. Unmatched junction bases numbered 2, after V lost 2 bases and J lost 4 bases. DNA of the CDR3: TGCGCCAGCAGCTTAGACAGGGGGCGAGAGACCCAGTACTTC. Translated, it gives CASSLDRGRETQYF.

The chain carries TRBV19 and TRBJ2-7; D possibly corresponds to TRBD1 (6 bases). The CDR3 totals 14 residues. Germline V CDR1 and CDR2: LNHDA, SQIVND (reference sequence). V dropped 8 bases and J dropped 1 base, with 15 bases sitting between them. CDR3 sequence (DNA): TGTGCCAGTTCCATCGCGGACAGTTCCTACGAGCAGTACTTC. Protein sequence: CASSIADSSYEQYF.

This sequence joins TRBV27 and TRBJ2-7, with D possibly being TRBD1 (6 bases). V gave up 4 bases and J gave up 2 bases, with 12 bases separating them. Germline V CDR1 and CDR2: MNHEY, SMNVEV (reference sequence). The CDR3 has 14 amino acids. CDR3 nucleotide sequence: TGTGCCAGCAGTTACAGGGTCGGCGCCTACGAGCAGTACTTC. Protein product: CASSYRVGAYEQYF.

V usage is TRBV29-1 and J usage is TRBJ2-2; weak D call: TRBD2 (6 bases). The CDR3 covers 14 residues. The germline V gene has CDR1 SQVTM and CDR2 ANQGSEA. Trimming removed 4 bases from V and 3 bases from J, with 12 bases in between. The CDR3 sequence is CSVALLADTGELFF. The CDR3 region has the DNA TGCAGCGTTGCCCTTTTAGCGGACACCGGGGAGCTGTTTTTT.

The chain joins TRBV6-1 to TRBJ1-5, with D unresolved. Germline V gene sequence: CDR1 MNHNS, CDR2 SASEGT. CDR3 size: 12 residues. V was shortened by 8 bases and J by 2 bases, with 7 bases between the two germline ends. DNA for the CDR3: TGTGCCAGCTCCCGCGGCAATCAGCCCCAGCATTTT. Amino acids: CASSRGNQPQHF.

This clone was seen a single time. The chain joins TRBV7-6 to TRBJ1-4; no clear D gene. Germline lookup yields CDR1 SGHVS and CDR2 FNYEAQ. The CDR3 extends over 15 amino acids. V was trimmed by 1 base and J by 0 bases, leaving 6 bases between them. CDR3 DNA sequence: TGTGCCAGCAGCTTAGATGGCTCAACTAATGAAAAACTGTTTTTT. It encodes CASSLDGSTNEKLFF.

The chain couples TRBV28 to TRBJ2-7; TRBD2 aligns across 8 bases. V lost 6 bases and J lost 4; bases outside the gene matches: 8. The CDR3 extends over 14 amino acids. CDR1 and CDR2 from the germline V gene are MDHEN and SYDVKM. The CDR3 DNA follows: TGTGCCAGCAGGAAAGCGGGAGACTCGTACGAGCAGTACTTC. This translates into CASRKAGDSYEQYF.

V usage is TRBV14 and J usage is TRBJ1-1; unclear D gene. Trimming removed 1 base from V and 4 bases from J, with 13 bases in between. Per germline, CDR1 SGHDN and CDR2 FVKESK. This CDR3 region has 15 residues. The CDR3 sequence: CASSQVIGILTEAFF. DNA for the CDR3: TGTGCCAGCAGCCAAGTCATCGGGATCCTCACTGAAGCTTTCTTT.

This chain's CDR3 is CASSYSPSYNEQFF. The CDR3 coding sequence is TGTGCCAGCAGCTATAGCCCCTCCTACAATGAGCAGTTCTTC. The chain links TRBV14 to TRBJ2-1; D is ambiguous. V was trimmed by 5 bases and J by 0 bases, leaving 8 bases between them. Germline values: CDR1 SGHDN, CDR2 FVKESK. The CDR3 consists of 14 residues. Drawing the rest from reference TRBV14 and TRBJ2-1, the complete variable domain is EAGVTQFPSHSVIEKGQTVTLRCDPISGHDNLYWYRRVMGKEIKFLLHFVKESKQDESGMPNNRFLAERTGGTYSTLKVQPAELEDSGVYFCASSYSPSYNEQFFGPGTRLTVL.

The chain couples TRBV5-3 to TRBJ2-1; 9 nucleotides match TRBD2. TRBV5-3 is marked as an open reading frame, function uncertain. V lost 0 bases and J lost 3; bases outside the gene matches: 10. This CDR3 has 18 amino acids. This CDR3 is CARSLAYASGENYNEQFF. As DNA, the CDR3 is TGTGCCAGAAGCTTGGCGTATGCTAGCGGGGAGAACTACAATGAGCAGTTCTTC.

The V call is TRBV25-1, the J call TRBJ2-7; a possible D gene is TRBD1 (6 bases). Germline V CDR1 and CDR2: MGHDK, SYGVNS. Trimming removed 10 bases at V and 4 bases at J, with 17 bases between. This CDR3 spans 13 amino acids. The CDR3, as DNA: TGTGCCACCAGGCCCCGGGACACTTACGAGCAGTACTTC. It translates to CATRPRDTYEQYF.

The J gene is TRBJ1-4, the V gene TRBV30, with 9 bases fitting TRBD1. Germline V gene lookup returns CDR1 GTSNPN and CDR2 SVGIG (reference sequence). V shed 3 bases and J 10 bases; nucleotides not matched to a gene: 9. The CDR3 runs to 14 residues. CDR3 bases: TGTGCCTGGAGGATCGGGACAGGGATTGGAAAACTGTTTTTT. The encoded protein is CAWRIGTGIGKLFF.

About this clone itself: Other DNA sequences in the sample encode the same CDR3. V is TRBV9 and J is TRBJ1-3; possible D gene TRBD1, 5 bases. CDR1 and CDR2 (germline): SGDLS, YYNGEE. V lost 3 bases, J lost 3 bases, and 13 bases lay in between. The CDR3 spans 15 residues. The CDR3 DNA sequence: TGTGCCAGCAGCGCAGGGCAGGGCGGTGGAAACACCATATATTTT. Translated: CASSAGQGGGNTIYF.

This clone was detected a few times. J is TRBJ2-7 and V is TRBV5-1, with 11 bases matching TRBD2. CDR1 and CDR2 from the germline V gene are SGHRS and YFSETQ. This CDR3 is built from 13 residues. J gave up 5 bases and V 5 bases, and 3 bases lay outside the gene matches. The CDR3 bases are TGCGCCAGCAGACTAGCGGGAGTTAACGAGCAGTACTTC. Residues: CASRLAGVNEQYF.

In its sample, this clone was seen a few times. The chain is built from TRBV9 and TRBJ2-1; perhaps TRBD1 as D (6 bases). CDR1 is SGDLS and CDR2 is YYNGEE in the germline V gene. Trimming removed 3 bases at V and 1 base at J, with 11 bases between. The CDR3 length is 15 residues. This CDR3 reads CASSGRDKSYNEQFF. Written as DNA, the CDR3 is TGTGCCAGCAGCGGCCGGGACAAATCCTACAATGAGCAGTTCTTC. Using reference TRBV9 and TRBJ2-1 for the parts outside the CDR3, the full variable domain is DSGVTQTPKHLITATGQRVTLRCSPRSGDLSVYWYQQSLDQGLQFLIQYYNGEERAKGNILERFSAQQFPDLHSELNLSSLELGDSALYFCASSGRDKSYNEQFFGPGTRLTVL.